Presented here are 3 T cell receptor beta chains from one specimen sequenced in a study of blood T cell repertoires in COVID-19. The protocol was immunoSEQ multiplex PCR, while the TCRdb copy is restricted to in-frame clones and leaves out a portion. The sample carries around 300,000 clones, 85% to 90% recorded once. The source material was PBMCs or T cells enriched from blood (not recorded which). The receptors come from a woman aged 60-75 years who had recovered from COVID-19.

This clone was counted once. This rearrangement joins TRBV5-1 to TRBJ1-4; perhaps TRBD1 as D (6 bases). The CDR3 sequence is 16 residues long. In germline, CDR1 is SGHRS, CDR2 YFSETQ. Trimming pared 4 bases from V and 5 bases from J, leaving 18 bases between. As DNA, the CDR3 is TGCGCCAGCAGCCTCCTGGCCATGGGGGCGAATGAAAAACTGTTTTTT. Its protein product is CASSLLAMGANEKLFF.

This clone was detected only once. The V call is TRBV5-8, the J call TRBJ1-4; D call uncertain. Trimming shortened V by 2 bases and J by 1 base, and 12 bases separated the two germline ends. Germline-derived CDR1 and CDR2 are SGHTS and YDEGEE. The CDR3 loop spans 16 amino acids. DNA for the CDR3: TGTGCCAGCAGCTTAGGAACCCGACAAACTAATGAAAAACTGTTTTTT. It yields the protein CASSLGTRQTNEKLFF.

The gene calls are TRBV25-1 and TRBJ1-2, with D perhaps TRBD1 (5 bases). V lost 8 bases to trimming and J lost 5 bases, with 15 bases between them. The CDR3 covers 13 residues. The germline CDR1 and CDR2 sequences are MGHDK and SYGVNS. The CDR3 protein is CASRPGQGYGYTF. The CDR3 nucleotides are TGTGCCAGCCGCCCAGGGCAGGGATATGGCTACACCTTC.